The 20 T cell receptor beta chains in this list originate from one sample, sequenced in a study of T cell clones after liver transplantation. The assay was immunoSEQ multiplex PCR, and TCRdb's table has in-frame clones only and misses some. The sample holds some 61,000 clones, 70% to 75% seen once. The specimen was CD4+ T cells from blood, collected at the 22-month timepoint. The receptors shown here come from a human patient who received a liver transplant. Some T cells here may be from the graft donor.

This clone was seen a few times. The chain couples TRBV2 to TRBJ1-2; D is unresolved. Per germline, CDR1 SNHLY and CDR2 FYNNEI. The length of the CDR3 is 13 residues. The germline V and J ends were trimmed by 2 bases and 7 bases, with 11 bases remaining between them. The chain's CDR3 is CASSETVHTGYTF. The CDR3 nucleotides are TGTGCCAGCAGTGAAACAGTCCACACTGGCTACACCTTC.

J is TRBJ2-3 and V is TRBV10-3; D remains ambiguous. The CDR3 loop spans 14 amino acids. Germline CDR1 is ENHRY and CDR2 is SYGVKD. Between the trimmed V and J ends, which lost 3 bases and 6 bases, there was a span of 13 bases. CDR3 sequence reads: CAISEGLVGDTQYF. The CDR3 coding sequence is TGTGCCATCAGTGAAGGGCTAGTAGGCGATACGCAGTATTTT.

This chain connects TRBV9 to TRBJ2-3, with 11 bases that match TRBD2. The germline V gene has CDR1 SGDLS and CDR2 YYNGEE. The V segment lost 4 bases and the J segment 2 bases; nucleotides outside the gene matches: 6. The CDR3 spans 16 residues. CDR3 sequence: CASSLIAGGSTDTQYF. CDR3 sequence (DNA): TGTGCCAGCAGCTTGATAGCGGGGGGGTCCACAGATACGCAGTATTTT.

For the CDR3, the DNA is TGTGCCAGCAGCCCCACGGGGGCCCTGAACACTGAAGCTTTCTTT. Protein product: CASSPTGALNTEAFF. The chain employs TRBV6-5 and TRBJ1-1, with D perhaps TRBD1 (6 bases). Trimming took off 6 bases at V and 0 bases at J, with 14 bases between the two ends. This CDR3 region has 15 residues. Germline loops: CDR1 MNHEY, CDR2 SVGAGI.

This clone was detected only a few times. The rearrangement links TRBV6-5 to TRBJ2-7; D perhaps matches TRBD1 (5 bases). This CDR3 comprises 14 residues. V was pared by 5 bases and J by 0 bases, with 11 bases between. CDR1 MNHEY and CDR2 SVGAGI come from the germline V gene. The CDR3 coding sequence is TGTGCCAGCAGTATGGACACCCTCTCCTACGAGCAGTACTTC. It codes for CASSMDTLSYEQYF.

In its sample, this clone was seen once. The chain has TRBV9 and TRBJ2-3; unclear D gene. Trimming took off 1 base at V and 5 bases at J, with 5 bases between the two ends. Germline-derived CDR1 and CDR2 are SGDLS and YYNGEE. The CDR3 runs to 12 residues. Here the CDR3 DNA reads TGTGCCAGCAGCGTAAGGGAAGATACGCAGTATTTT. Amino acid sequence: CASSVREDTQYF.

This clone occurred once. The rearrangement uses TRBV18 and TRBJ2-6; TRBD1 is a possible D gene (6 bases). The CDR3 has 17 residues. The germline gives CDR1 KGHSH, CDR2 LQKENI. V lost 4 bases and J 0 bases, leaving 13 bases between the germline ends. The CDR3 sequence: CASSQDSFYSGANVLTF. CDR3 in DNA: TGTGCCAGCTCACAGGACAGCTTCTACTCTGGGGCCAACGTCCTGACTTTC. The complete variable domain, with remaining parts taken from reference TRBV18 and TRBJ2-6, reads NAGVMQNPRHLVRRRGQEARLRCSPMKGHSHVYWYRQLPEEGLKFMVYLQKENIIDESGMPKERFSAEFPKEGPSILRIQQVVRGDSAAYFCASSQDSFYSGANVLTFGAGSRLTVL.

The chain joins TRBV6-1 to TRBJ2-7; D remains unclear. From germline, CDR1 is MNHNS and CDR2 SASEGT. CDR3 length equals 13 residues. V lost 7 bases and J lost 2, with 12 bases in between. CDR3 protein: CASNQSPPYEQYF. CDR3 sequence (DNA): TGTGCCAGCAATCAATCACCGCCCTACGAGCAGTACTTC.

The rearrangement uses TRBV5-1 and TRBJ1-4, with D possibly TRBD1 on 6 matching bases. CDR1 is SGHRS, CDR2 YFSETQ, per germline. The V end was cut by 3 bases, the J end by 6 bases, with 9 bases between. This CDR3 has 13 amino acids. The CDR3 bases are TGCGCCAGCAGCTCTAACAGGGATGAAAAACTGTTTTTT. Protein product: CASSSNRDEKLFF.

The chain has TRBV19 and TRBJ1-3; perhaps TRBD1 as D (6 bases). CDR1 and CDR2 from the germline V gene are LNHDA and SQIVND (reference sequence). The CDR3 contains 15 residues. Deletions cut 10 bases from V and 4 bases from J, with 20 bases between. The CDR3 is CATSPAGAGGNTIYF. The CDR3 bases are TGTGCCACCAGCCCGGCAGGGGCGGGAGGAAACACCATATATTTT. Full variable domain (rest looked up from reference TRBV19 and TRBJ1-3): DGGITQSPKYLFRKEGQNVTLSCEQNLNHDAMYWYRQDPGQGLRLIYYSQIVNDFQKGDIAEGYSVSREKKESFPLTVTSAQKNPTAFYLCATSPAGAGGNTIYFGEGSWLTVV.

This clone was detected only a few times. V is TRBV27 and J is TRBJ1-2, with 10 bases lining up with TRBD1. CDR1 is MNHEY, CDR2 SMNVEV, per germline (reference sequence). The CDR3 loop spans 14 amino acids. Germline trimming cut 6 bases from V and 4 bases from J; bases unmatched to any gene: 5. For the CDR3, the DNA is TGTGCCAGCAGGCTCCGGGACAGGGGCTATGGCTACACCTTC. Translation gives CASRLRDRGYGYTF.

The rearrangement joins TRBV30 to TRBJ2-2; no clear D gene. Germline V lookup: CDR1 GTSNPN, CDR2 SVGIG (reference sequence). CDR3 length: 15 amino acids. V dropped 2 bases and J dropped 5 bases, with 15 bases sitting between them. CDR3 in DNA: TGTGCCTGGAGTAGGGCCCCTACGAGGACCGGGGAGCTGTTTTTT. It yields the protein CAWSRAPTRTGELFF.

CDR3: CASSSGHGNQPQHF. The DNA of the CDR3 is TGTGCCAGCAGTTCGGGGCATGGCAATCAGCCCCAGCATTTT. The V gene is TRBV6-1, the J gene TRBJ1-5, with D possibly TRBD1 on 5 matching bases. With 5 bases removed from V and 2 bases from J, the gap between germline ends came to 10 bases. Germline V lookup: CDR1 MNHNS, CDR2 SASEGT. The CDR3 length is 14 residues.

V usage is TRBV5-5 and J usage is TRBJ2-7; D may be TRBD2 (6 bases). The CDR3 extends over 16 amino acids. Deletions cut 1 base from V and 0 bases from J, with 14 bases between. Germline-derived CDR1 and CDR2 are SGHKS and YYEKEE (reference sequence). DNA of the CDR3: TGTGCCAGCAGCTTGAGTTTGCGGGGCCCCTCCTACGAGCAGTACTTC. Protein: CASSLSLRGPSYEQYF.

The chain recombines TRBV5-4 with TRBJ2-1, with 9 bases that match TRBD2. Germline V gene sequence: CDR1 SGHNT, CDR2 YYREEE (reference sequence). CDR3 size: 15 residues. V was pared by 1 base and J by 6 bases, with 5 bases of the junction left unmatched. The CDR3 DNA is TGTGCCAGCAGCTTGCGCCTAGCGGGGTTCAATGAGCAGTTCTTC. Residues: CASSLRLAGFNEQFF.

The chain combines TRBV5-4 with TRBJ2-5, with TRBD2 as a possible D gene (7 bases). The germline V and J ends were trimmed by 0 bases and 2 bases, with 11 bases remaining between them. This CDR3 has 15 amino acids. From germline, CDR1 is SGHNT and CDR2 YYREEE (reference sequence). This chain's CDR3 is CASSLEGGGQETQYF. CDR3 DNA sequence: TGTGCCAGCAGCTTGGAGGGAGGGGGACAAGAGACCCAGTACTTC.

This clone was detected a few times. CDR3 region: CSVAPTTGANTEAFF. In nucleotides, the CDR3 is TGCAGCGTTGCCCCTACGACCGGGGCGAACACTGAAGCTTTCTTT. This chain uses TRBV29-1 with TRBJ1-1; D possibly corresponds to TRBD1 (5 bases). The V end was cut by 4 bases, the J end by 1 base, with 16 bases between. CDR3 length equals 15 residues. Germline V gene data show CDR1 as SQVTM and CDR2 as ANQGSEA.

The chain combines TRBV28 with TRBJ2-4; perhaps TRBD2 as D (6 bases). The CDR3 loop spans 15 amino acids. The V gene's germline CDR1 is MDHEN and CDR2 SYDVKM. Trimming removed 3 bases at V and 6 bases at J, with 15 bases between. CDR3 loop: CASSLAREVRNIQYF. The CDR3 DNA reads as TGTGCCAGCAGTTTGGCCAGGGAGGTCCGAAACATTCAGTACTTC.

The chain recombines TRBV7-9 with TRBJ1-2; perhaps TRBD1 as D (6 bases). CDR3 length: 16 residues. Trimming took 4 bases from V and 0 from J, leaving 15 bases between them. The V gene's germline CDR1 is SEHNR and CDR2 FQNEAQ (reference sequence). Written as DNA, the CDR3 is TGTGCCAGCAGCTCTGAGGTGGGGGGCTCTAACTATGGCTACACCTTC. Residues: CASSSEVGGSNYGYTF. Variable domain in full (rest from reference TRBV7-9 and TRBJ1-2): DTGVSQNPRHKITKRGQNVTFRCDPISEHNRLYWYRQTLGQGPEFLTYFQNEAQLEKSRLLSDRFSAERPKGSFSTLEIQRTEQGDSAMYLCASSSEVGGSNYGYTFGSGTRLTVV.

CDR3 sequence: CASSSYGGWRNTEAFF. The CDR3 DNA reads as TGTGCCAGCAGCTCGTACGGGGGATGGCGCAACACTGAAGCTTTCTTT. The rearrangement uses TRBV5-6 and TRBJ1-1, with a possible D match to TRBD1 (5 bases). Per germline, CDR1 SGHDT and CDR2 YYEEEE. Trimming stripped 3 bases from V and 2 bases from J, with 17 bases between. This CDR3 contains 16 residues.